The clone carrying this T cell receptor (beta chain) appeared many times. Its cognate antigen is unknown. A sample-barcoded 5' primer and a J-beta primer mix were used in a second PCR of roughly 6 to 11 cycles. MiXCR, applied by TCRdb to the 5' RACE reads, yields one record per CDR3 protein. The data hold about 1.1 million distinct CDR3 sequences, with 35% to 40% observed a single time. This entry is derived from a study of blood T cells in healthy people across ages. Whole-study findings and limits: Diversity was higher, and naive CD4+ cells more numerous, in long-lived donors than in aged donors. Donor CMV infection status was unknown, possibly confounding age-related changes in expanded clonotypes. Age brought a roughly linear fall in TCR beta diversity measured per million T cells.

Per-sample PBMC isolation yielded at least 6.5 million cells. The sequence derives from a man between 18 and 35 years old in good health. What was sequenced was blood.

Here the CDR3 DNA reads TGTGCCAGCAGAGTGGGGGGACAAAGCACAGATACGCAGTATTTT. This gives the protein CASRVGGQSTDTQYF. The genes are TRBV12-3 or TRBV12-4 and TRBJ2-3, with D perhaps given as TRBD1 or TRBD2 (6 bases each). The CDR3 totals 15 residues. V lost 6 bases to trimming and J lost 0 bases, with 13 bases between them.